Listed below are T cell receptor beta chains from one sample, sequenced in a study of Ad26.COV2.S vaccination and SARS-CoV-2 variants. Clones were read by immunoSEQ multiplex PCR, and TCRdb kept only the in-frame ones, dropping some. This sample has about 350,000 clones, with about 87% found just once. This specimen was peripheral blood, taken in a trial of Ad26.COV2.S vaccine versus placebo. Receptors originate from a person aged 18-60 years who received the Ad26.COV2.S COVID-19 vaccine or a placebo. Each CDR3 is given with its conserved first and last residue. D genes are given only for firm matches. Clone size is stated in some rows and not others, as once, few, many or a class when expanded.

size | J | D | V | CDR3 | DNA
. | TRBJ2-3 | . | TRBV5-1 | CASAPSQGIDTQYF | TGCGCCAGCGCACCCTCACAGGGTATTGATACGCAGTATTTT
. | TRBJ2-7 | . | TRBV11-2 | CASSLGPTPHEQYF | TGTGCCAGCAGCTTAGGGCCCACGCCCCACGAGCAGTACTTC
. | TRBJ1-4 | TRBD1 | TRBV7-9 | CASRAGGSNEKLFF | TGTGCCAGCAGAGCAGGGGGCTCAAATGAAAAACTGTTTTTT
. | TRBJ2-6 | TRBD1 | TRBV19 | CASRNRGSSGANVLTF | TGTGCCAGTAGAAACAGGGGGAGCTCTGGGGCCAACGTCCTGACTTTC
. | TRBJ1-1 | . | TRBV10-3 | CAVTFRVESEAFF | TGTGCCGTCACATTTCGGGTAGAGTCTGAAGCTTTCTTT
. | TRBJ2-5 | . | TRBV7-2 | CASSNGQQETQYF | TGTGCCAGCAGCAATGGACAGCAAGAGACCCAGTACTTC
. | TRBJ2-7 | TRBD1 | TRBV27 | CASSLEGAREQYF | TGTGCCAGCAGTTTAGAGGGGGCGCGGGAGCAGTACTTC
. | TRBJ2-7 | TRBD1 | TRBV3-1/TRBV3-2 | CASSPRQGGSYEQYF | TGTGCCAGCAGCCCCCGACAGGGGGGCTCCTACGAGCAGTACTTC
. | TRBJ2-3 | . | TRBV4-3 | CASSQERADTTDTQYF | TGCGCCAGCAGCCAAGAAAGGGCGGATACCACAGATACGCAGTATTTT
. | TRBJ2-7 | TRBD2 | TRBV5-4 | CASSLAAGLVDDEQYF | TGTGCCAGCAGCTTGGCCGCGGGACTAGTGGATGACGAGCAGTACTTC
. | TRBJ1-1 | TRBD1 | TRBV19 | CASNTGVMNTEAFF | TGTGCCAGTAACACAGGGGTTATGAACACTGAAGCTTTCTTT
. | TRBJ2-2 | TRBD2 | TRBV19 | CASSIRGTSDPGELFF | TGTGCCAGTAGTATTAGGGGGACTAGCGATCCCGGGGAGCTGTTTTTT
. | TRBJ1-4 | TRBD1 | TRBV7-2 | CASSPGNRGLNEKLFF | TGTGCCAGCAGCCCAGGAAACAGGGGCCTTAATGAAAAACTGTTTTTT
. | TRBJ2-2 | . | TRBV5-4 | CASSFGRGTGELFF | TGTGCCAGCAGCTTCGGCAGGGGCACCGGGGAGCTGTTTTTT
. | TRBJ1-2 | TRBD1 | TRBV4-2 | CASSQLGTGKGYTF | TGTGCCAGCAGCCAACTAGGGACAGGGAAGGGCTACACCTTC
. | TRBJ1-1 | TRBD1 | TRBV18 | CASSPQGALNTEAFF | TGTGCCAGCTCACCACAGGGGGCTTTGAACACTGAAGCTTTCTTT
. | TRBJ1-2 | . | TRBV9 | CASSVEPGDYGYTF | TGTGCCAGCAGCGTAGAACCGGGAGACTATGGCTACACCTTC
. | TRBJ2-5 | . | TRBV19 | CASSTRETQYF | TGTGCCAGTAGTACCCGAGAGACCCAGTACTTC
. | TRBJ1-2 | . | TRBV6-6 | CASSYLDNKYTF | TGTGCCAGCAGTTACCTGGACAATAAGTACACCTTC
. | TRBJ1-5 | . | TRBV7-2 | CASSLGGVEWGQPQHF | TGTGCCAGCAGCTTAGGAGGGGTGGAATGGGGTCAGCCCCAGCATTTT
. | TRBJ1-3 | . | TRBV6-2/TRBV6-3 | CASSLSGVYGNTIYF | TGTGCCAGCAGCTTGTCGGGGGTGTATGGAAACACCATATATTTT
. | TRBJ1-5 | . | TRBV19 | CASSQRAYQPQHF | TGTGCCAGTAGCCAGAGAGCCTATCAGCCCCAGCATTTT
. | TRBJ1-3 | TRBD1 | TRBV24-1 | CATSAPQDHRGISGNTIYF | TGTGCCACCAGTGCCCCTCAGGACCACAGGGGGATCTCTGGAAACACCATATATTTT
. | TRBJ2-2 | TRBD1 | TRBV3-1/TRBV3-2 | CASSQFRGRRGDTGELFF | TGTGCCAGCAGCCAATTCAGGGGGCGCAGGGGGGACACCGGGGAGCTGTTTTTT
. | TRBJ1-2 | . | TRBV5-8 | CASSWEDSPYGYTF | TGTGCCAGCAGCTGGGAGGACAGCCCCTATGGCTACACCTTC
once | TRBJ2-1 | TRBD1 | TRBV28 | CASSTGGAWANEQFF | TGTGCCAGCAGTACAGGGGGCGCCTGGGCCAATGAGCAGTTCTTC
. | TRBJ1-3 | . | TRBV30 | CAWSVGNGNTIYF | TGTGCCTGGAGTGTGGGGAACGGAAACACCATATATTTT
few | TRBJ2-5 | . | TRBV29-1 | CSVAEGLMQETQYF | TGCAGCGTTGCGGAGGGACTGATGCAAGAGACCCAGTACTTC
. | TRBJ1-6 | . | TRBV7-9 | CASSFIDSPLHF | TGTGCCAGCAGCTTTATTGATTCACCCCTCCACTTT
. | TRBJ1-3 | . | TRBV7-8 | CASSLDILSGNTIYF | TGTGCCAGCAGCTTAGATATCCTCTCTGGAAACACCATATATTTT
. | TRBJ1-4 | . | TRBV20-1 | CSASSPELSKKLFF | TGCAGTGCTAGTAGTCCCGAGTTAAGTAAAAAACTGTTTTTT
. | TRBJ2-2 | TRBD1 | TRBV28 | CASSLGTGGFSGELFF | TGTGCCAGCAGTCTCGGGACAGGGGGTTTCTCCGGGGAGCTGTTTTTT
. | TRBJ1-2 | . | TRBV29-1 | CSTRHSPNYGYTF | TGCAGCACGAGGCATAGCCCCAACTATGGCTACACCTTC
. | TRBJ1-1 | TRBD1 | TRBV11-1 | CASSLGAGGLNTEAFF | TGTGCCAGCAGCTTAGGGGCAGGGGGCTTGAACACTGAAGCTTTCTTT
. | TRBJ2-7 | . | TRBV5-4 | CASSLESAYEQYF | TGTGCCAGCAGCTTGGAATCTGCCTACGAGCAGTACTTC
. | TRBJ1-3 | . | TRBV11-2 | CASNQGNTIYF | TGTGCCAGCAATCAGGGGAACACCATATATTTT
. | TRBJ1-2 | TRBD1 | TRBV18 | CASSPRDRAYGYTF | TGTGCCAGCTCACCACGGGACAGAGCTTATGGCTACACCTTC
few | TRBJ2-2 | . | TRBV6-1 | CASSESWISGTALNTGELFF | TGTGCCAGCAGTGAATCCTGGATCAGCGGAACCGCCCTGAACACCGGGGAGCTGTTTTTT
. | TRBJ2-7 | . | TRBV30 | CAWSVPIWGSLLYEQYF | TGTGCCTGGAGTGTCCCCATTTGGGGCTCTCTCCTGTACGAGCAGTACTTC
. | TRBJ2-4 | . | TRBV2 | CASSDMAGIKNIQYF | TGTGCCAGCAGTGATATGGCAGGGATCAAAAACATTCAGTACTTC
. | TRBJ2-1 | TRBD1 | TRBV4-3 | CASSLQQGKQFF | TGCGCCAGCAGTCTTCAACAGGGGAAGCAGTTCTTC
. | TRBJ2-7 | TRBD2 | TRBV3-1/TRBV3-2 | CASSQAWVGRDFYEQYF | TGTGCCAGCAGCCAAGCCTGGGTTGGGAGGGATTTCTACGAGCAGTACTTC
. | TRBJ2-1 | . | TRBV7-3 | CASSPLRDQFF | TGTGCCAGCAGCCCCCTCCGGGACCAGTTCTTC
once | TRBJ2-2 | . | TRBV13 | CASSRNTGELFF | TGTGCCAGCTCTAGGAACACCGGGGAGCTGTTTTTT